These 25 T cell receptor beta chains were all obtained from the same sample, sequenced in a study of CD8 T cells in ankylosing spondylitis. MiXCR, applied by TCRdb to the 5' RACE reads, yields one record per CDR3 protein. The data show 200,000 to 300,000 distinct CDR3 sequences, roughly 10% seen once. The sequenced material came from blood, either unsorted or a sorted T cell fraction (not recorded which). These receptors originate from a male donor with ankylosing spondylitis or in good health (not recorded which).

This clonotype was seen many times. V and J are TRBV21-1 and TRBJ1-5. TRBV21-1 is a listed pseudogene. This CDR3 contains 16 residues. The CDR3 loop reads CASSKESGYSNQPQHF. The CDR3 bases are TGTGCCAGCAGCAAAGAATCGGGTTATAGCAATCAGCCCCAGCATTTT.

Many counts were recorded for this clonotype. The chain has TRBV25-1 and TRBJ2-3; the D is unclear. V lost 6 bases and J 14 bases, leaving 15 bases between the germline ends. This CDR3 comprises 11 residues. In germline, CDR1 is MGHDK, CDR2 SYGVNS. CDR3 DNA: TGTGCCAGCAGATTTAGTCAACAAATGTATTTT. Translation: CASRFSQQMYF.

As regards this clonotype: One junction end does not reproduce the germline sequence, and a read error may be involved. V gene TRBV18 combines with J gene TRBJ2-3; D possibly uses TRBD1 or TRBD2 (5 bases each). The CDR3 totals 16 residues. Germline V gene data show CDR1 as KGHSH and CDR2 as LQKENI. CDR3 sequence: CVSSPGTDPSTDTQYF. The CDR3 region has the DNA TGTGTCAGCTCCCCCGGGACCGACCCTAGCACAGATACGCAGTATTTT.

Only a few counts were recorded for this clonotype. V is TRBV7-9 and J is TRBJ1-1; 11 bases align to TRBD1. The J segment lost 7 bases and the V segment lost 5 bases, leaving 12 bases of the junction unmatched. This CDR3 spans 16 amino acids. Germline V gene data show CDR1 as SEHNR and CDR2 as FQNEAQ (reference sequence). The CDR3 bases are TGTGCCAGCAGCCCCCATCCGGGACAGGGGGACATTGAAGCTTTCTTT. This sequence encodes CASSPHPGQGDIEAFF.

This clonotype was counted at least ten times. This chain connects TRBV12-3 or TRBV12-4 to TRBJ2-2; either TRBD1 or TRBD2 may fit D (5 bases each). Trimming cost V 6 bases and J 5 bases, with 16 bases left between them. There are 15 residues in the CDR3. CDR3 nucleotide sequence: TGTGCCAGCAGGGAGCAGGGAGTGGGGACCGGGGAGCTGTTTTTT. Encoded protein: CASREQGVGTGELFF.

This clonotype was observed at least ten times. The rearrangement links TRBV4-2 to TRBJ1-1; possibly TRBD1 for D (6 bases). This CDR3 contains 17 residues. The V and J ends lost 0 bases and 5 bases respectively, with 19 bases between them. Germline CDR1 LGHNA, CDR2 YNFKEQ. In nucleotides, the CDR3 is TGTGCCAGCAGCCAAGATGGCCGAGGAAAGGGGGGAACTGAAGCTTTCTTT. It encodes CASSQDGRGKGGTEAFF.

The sample holds many counts of this clonotype. The chain uses TRBV12-3 or TRBV12-4 and TRBJ2-2; perhaps TRBD1 as D (6 bases). This CDR3 comprises 18 residues. V was pared by 6 bases and J by 4 bases, with 24 bases between. The CDR3 loop reads CASSRAVGAGDSTGELFF. The CDR3 DNA sequence: TGTGCCAGCAGCCGAGCGGTAGGGGCAGGGGATTCCACCGGGGAGCTGTTTTTT.

The chain couples TRBV7-9 to TRBJ2-7, with D uncertain. Germline CDR1 SEHNR, CDR2 FQNEAQ (reference sequence). This CDR3 has 15 amino acids. The V end was cut by 5 bases, the J end by 9 bases, with 23 bases between. The CDR3 loop is CASSPREPPRLGQYF. The DNA of the CDR3 is TGTGCCAGCAGCCCAAGAGAACCCCCCCGGCTGGGGCAGTACTTC.

This clonotype turned up a few times. The chain links TRBV7-9 to TRBJ2-3; tentatively, D is TRBD2 (6 bases). Germline loops: CDR1 SEHNR, CDR2 FQNEAQ (reference sequence). V lost 5 bases to trimming and J lost 4 bases, with 16 bases between them. The CDR3 runs to 15 residues. CDR3: CASSRRGVGADTQYF. The CDR3 nucleotides are TGTGCCAGCAGCCGGCGCGGGGTCGGGGCAGATACGCAGTATTTT.

CDR3 in amino acids: CSARSTGTYTEAFF. In nucleotides, the CDR3 is TGCAGTGCTAGGTCCACCGGGACCTACACTGAAGCTTTCTTT. This chain joins TRBV20-1 and TRBJ1-1, with a possible D match to TRBD1 (5 bases). Germline-derived CDR1 and CDR2 are DFQATT and SNEGSKA (reference sequence). V was trimmed by 3 bases and J by 3 bases, leaving 14 bases between them. The CDR3 spans 14 residues.

Worth noting for this clonotype: A read error may explain this, as a much larger clone is one base away. The chain employs TRBV9 and TRBJ2-1; perhaps D is TRBD1 or TRBD2 (6 bases each). This CDR3 is 16 amino acids long. Germline-derived CDR1 and CDR2 are SGDLS and YYNGEE. CDR3 amino acids: CTSSVGGGLGWNEQFF. The CDR3 DNA sequence: TGTACCAGCAGCGTAGGTGGGGGGCTCGGGTGGAATGAGCAGTTCTTC.

The CDR3 sequence is CSLRLLAPLGDTQYF. DNA of the CDR3: TGCAGCCTCAGACTACTAGCGCCTCTAGGGGATACGCAGTATTTT. The chain has TRBV29-1 and TRBJ2-3, with 7 bases matching TRBD2. Looked up from germline, CDR1 is SQVTM and CDR2 is ANQGSEA. This CDR3 is built from 15 residues. The J segment lost 6 bases and the V segment lost 8 bases, leaving 17 bases of the junction unmatched.

Ten or more counts support this clonotype. The chain uses TRBV20-1 and TRBJ1-1; D remains unclear. Between the trimmed V and J ends, which lost 0 bases and 3 bases, there was a span of 5 bases. CDR1 is DFQATT and CDR2 is SNEGSKA in the germline V gene (reference sequence). CDR3 length equals 12 residues. The CDR3 here is CSARDPYTEAFF. The CDR3 DNA is TGCAGTGCTAGAGATCCGTACACTGAAGCTTTCTTT.

This clonotype was counted many times. This chain joins TRBV12-3 or TRBV12-4 and TRBJ2-5; 7 bases fit TRBD2. With 8 bases clipped from V and 4 bases from J, the junction kept 13 bases outside the gene matches. The CDR3 length is 15 residues. The CDR3 protein is CASSLGEGLGETQYF. As DNA, the CDR3 is TGTGCCAGCTCCCTAGGGGAGGGCCTTGGAGAGACCCAGTACTTC.

This clonotype showed up many times. The rearrangement links TRBV3-1 to TRBJ2-1; tentative D call: TRBD2 (5 bases). The CDR3 covers 16 residues. Germline V gene sequence: CDR1 LGHDT, CDR2 YNNKEL (reference sequence). V lost 1 base, J lost 2 bases, and 12 bases lay in between. CDR3 bases: TGTGCCAGCAGCCAAGCTTCGAGGGTCCCCTACAATGAGCAGTTCTTC. Amino acids: CASSQASRVPYNEQFF.

This clonotype was observed many times. The chain carries TRBV5-1 and TRBJ2-3, with D perhaps assigned TRBD1 or TRBD2 (5 bases each). The CDR3 extends over 15 amino acids. Trimming shortened V by 4 bases and J by 2 bases, and 14 bases separated the two germline ends. CDR1 is SGHRS, CDR2 YFSETQ, per germline. The CDR3 nucleotides read TGCGCCAGCAGCGGGGGTCCCGGCTACACAGATACGCAGTATTTT. It codes for CASSGGPGYTDTQYF. The variable domain in full, completed from reference TRBV5-1 and TRBJ2-3, reads KAGVTQTPRYLIKTRGQQVTLSCSPISGHRSVSWYQQTPGQGLQFLFEYFSETQRNKGNFPGRFSGRQFSNSRSEMNVSTLELGDSALYLCASSGGPGYTDTQYFGPGTRLTVL.

CDR3 nucleotides: TGCAGCGTTGTTTCTACTAGCGGGAGTGGCGGCGAGCAGTTCTTC. Translation gives CSVVSTSGSGGEQFF. The gene calls are TRBV29-1 and TRBJ2-1; 11 bases fit TRBD2. Germline trimming cut 4 bases from V and 10 bases from J; bases unmatched to any gene: 12. The CDR3 sequence is 15 residues long. Germline loops: CDR1 SQVTM, CDR2 ANQGSEA.

This clonotype occurred many times. The V call is TRBV5-1, the J call TRBJ2-3, with a possible D match to TRBD2 (6 bases). CDR3 size: 14 residues. Trimming took off 3 bases at V and 2 bases at J, with 10 bases between the two ends. The germline V gene has CDR1 SGHRS and CDR2 YFSETQ. The CDR3 DNA reads TGCGCCAGCAGCTCCTGGGGACTCACAGATACGCAGTATTTT. The encoded protein is CASSSWGLTDTQYF.

This clonotype has more than one count but fewer than ten. This rearrangement joins TRBV19 to TRBJ1-1; 7 bases align to TRBD1. Trimming took 6 bases from V and 5 from J; bases not matched to a gene: 9. The CDR3 is 14 residues long. CDR1 and CDR2 (germline): LNHDA, SQIVND (reference sequence). The DNA of the CDR3 is TGTGCCAGTAGCTCCAGACAGGGTTGGACTGAAGCTTTCTTT. Its translation is CASSSRQGWTEAFF.

Ten or more counts support this clonotype. This chain connects TRBV7-9 to TRBJ2-2; D is uncertain. The length of the CDR3 is 14 residues. Per germline, CDR1 SEHNR and CDR2 FQNEAQ (reference sequence). Trimming pared 5 bases from V and 5 bases from J, leaving 12 bases between. CDR3 nucleotide sequence: TGTGCCAGCAGCCTGCCCACCCAGACCGGGGAGCTGTTTTTT. As protein: CASSLPTQTGELFF.

This clonotype occurred many times. The rearrangement joins TRBV12-3 or TRBV12-4 to TRBJ1-6; D gene ambiguous. V dropped 6 bases and J dropped 8 bases, with 8 bases sitting between them. The CDR3 runs 12 residues. CDR3 residues: CASRRTHSPLHF. CDR3 sequence (DNA): TGTGCCAGCAGACGGACCCATTCACCCCTCCACTTT.

The chain carries TRBV12-3 or TRBV12-4 and TRBJ2-7; 9 bases are a match to TRBD1. The CDR3 is made up of 15 amino acids. The V and J ends lost 1 base and 3 bases, in that order; junction bases with no gene match: 4. DNA for the CDR3: TGTGCCAGCAGTTTAGAAGGACAGGGGATCTACGAGCAGTACTTC. This translates into CASSLEGQGIYEQYF.

This clonotype was observed at least ten times. The chain carries TRBV10-3 and TRBJ2-1; 14 bases are shared with TRBD2. This CDR3 contains 18 residues. Germline V CDR1 and CDR2: ENHRY, SYGVKD. V lost 5 bases and J lost 1; bases outside the gene matches: 7. The chain's CDR3 is CAISTGTSGSFSYNEQFF. The CDR3, as DNA: TGTGCCATCAGTACCGGGACTAGCGGGAGTTTTTCCTACAATGAGCAGTTCTTC.

This clonotype showed up many times. The gene calls are TRBV29-1 and TRBJ1-1, with 9 bases fitting TRBD1. Germline V gives CDR1 SQVTM, CDR2 ANQGSEA. J gave up 2 bases and V 4 bases, and 2 bases lay outside the gene matches. This CDR3 has 13 amino acids. CDR3 sequence (DNA): TGCAGCGTTGGGGACAGGGTCAACACTGAAGCTTTCTTT. It yields the protein CSVGDRVNTEAFF.

This clonotype has ten or more counts. The genes are TRBV6-1 and TRBJ1-5; TRBD1 aligns across 8 bases. CDR3 size: 15 residues. Germline values: CDR1 MNHNS, CDR2 SASEGT. J was trimmed by 3 bases and V by 8 bases; bases with no gene match: 9. Here the CDR3 DNA reads TGTGCCAGCGATGCGGACAGGGTCCTCAATCAGCCCCAGCATTTT. Its translation is CASDADRVLNQPQHF.